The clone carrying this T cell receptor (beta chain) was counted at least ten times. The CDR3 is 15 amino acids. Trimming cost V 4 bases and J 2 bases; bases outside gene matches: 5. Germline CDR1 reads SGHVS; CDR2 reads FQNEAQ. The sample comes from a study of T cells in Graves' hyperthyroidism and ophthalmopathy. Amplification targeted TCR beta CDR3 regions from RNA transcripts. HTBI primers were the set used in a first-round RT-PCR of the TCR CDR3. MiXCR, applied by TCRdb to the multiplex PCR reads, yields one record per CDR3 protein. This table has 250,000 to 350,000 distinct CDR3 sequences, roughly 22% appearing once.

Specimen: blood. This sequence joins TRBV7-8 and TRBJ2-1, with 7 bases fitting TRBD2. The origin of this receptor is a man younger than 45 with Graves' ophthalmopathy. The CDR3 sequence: CASSSLAETYNEQFF. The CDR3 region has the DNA TGTGCCAGCAGCTCTCTAGCGGAGACCTACAATGAGCAGTTCTTC.